This T cell receptor beta chain was recovered during a study of blood T cell repertoires in COVID-19. Study-level background: Material from acute and convalescent COVID-19 was sourced from the United States, Italy and Spain.

CDR1 is SQVTM and CDR2 is ANQGSEA in the germline V gene. Trimming removed 7 bases from V and 4 bases from J, with 13 bases in between. The CDR3 runs to 12 residues. Study members were between 18 and 89 years old and lived in 20 to 25 US regions. Within 2 weeks before study entry, exposed participants met a COVID-19 case. Authors' data handling: The assay estimated nucleated cells by amplifying reference gene primers. Profiling relied on immunoSEQ multiplex PCR, and the TCRdb table lists in-frame clones only, not all of them. The V and J calls and the clone size are those of that table, but D and trimming were determined from the DNA. The sample includes around 240,000 clones, about 90% of them seen just once.

The chain recombines TRBV29-1 with TRBJ1-1; D uncertain. This TCR was recovered from a middle-aged man who had been exposed to COVID-19. Sequenced input: PBMCs or T cells enriched from blood (not recorded which). Here the CDR3 DNA reads TGCAGCGCCAGGAATAGCGGCACTGAAGCTTTCTTT. Translation: CSARNSGTEAFF. The full variable domain, its missing parts supplied by reference TRBV29-1 and TRBJ1-1, is SAVISQKPSRDICQRGTSLTIQCQVDSQVTMMFWYRQQPGQSLTLIATANQGSEATYESGFVIDKFPISRPNLTFSTLTVSNMSPEDSSIYLCSARNSGTEAFFGQGTRLTVV.